This T cell receptor (beta chain) emerged from a study of cytomegalovirus exposure and HLA in healthy donors. Study-level points and caveats: In a later analysis, at a false discovery rate of 0.05, 16,951 TCR beta sequences were associated with HLA alleles. Researchers reported in a later analysis that a missense DCLRE1C variant was tied to TCR beta V- and J-gene trimming. Sequencing likely produced, as an artifact, a cluster of highly shared sequence variants.

In the case of this clone: No antigen is known for it.

At the time of sampling, donors were nominally healthy, though unrecorded immune exposures were likely. There are 13 residues in the CDR3. V lost 5 bases, J lost 5 bases, and 12 bases lay in between. Germline V lookup: CDR1 LGHNT, CDR2 FRNRAP. PCR employed 60 Vbeta and 13 Jbeta primers. Data came from immunoSEQ multiplex PCR; TCRdb stores just in-frame clones and leaves some out. There are about 140,000 clones in the sample; more than 75% occur only once, and approximately 3% lies in the top ten. The clonotype was recovered from a female donor in good health and CMV-seronegative. Material: PBMCs. The V and J genes are TRBV12-5 and TRBJ1-1; D not resolved. The chain's CDR3 is CASGPLGGTEAFF. The CDR3 nucleotides are TGTGCTAGTGGTCCCCTCGGAGGGACTGAAGCTTTCTTT. The complete variable domain, with remaining parts taken from reference TRBV12-5 and TRBJ1-1, reads DARVTQTPRHKVTEMGQEVTMRCQPILGHNTVFWYRQTMMQGLELLAYFRNRAPLDDSGMPKDRFSAEMPDATLATLKIQPSEPRDSAVYFCASGPLGGTEAFFGQGTRLTVV.